These T cell receptor beta chains were read from a single sample in a study of response to subunit inactivated influenza vaccine. TCRdb passed the RT-PCR reads through MiXCR, listing each CDR3 protein once. This table has some 500,000 distinct CDR3 sequences, approximately 16% appearing once. Sample: CD4+ T cells sorted from PBMCs, taken roughly 24 months after vaccination. Receptor source: a man aged 45-69 years who received an inactivated influenza vaccine. The CDR3 runs from the conserved cysteine through the conserved F or W. D genes are given only for firm matches. Clone size appears in some rows only: once, few, many, or a class for an expanded clone.

.	.	TRBV7-8	TRBJ1-3	CASSLGWSRLSSGNTIYF	TGTGCCAGCAGCTTAGGATGGTCTCGGTTGAGCTCTGGAAACACCATATATTTT
.	TRBD1	TRBV24-1	TRBJ1-5	CATSDRQGSNQPQHF	TGTGCCACCAGTGATCGACAGGGATCTAATCAGCCCCAGCATTTT
.	.	TRBV5-5	TRBJ1-4	CASSPDSGLNEKLFF	TGTGCCAGCAGCCCAGACAGTGGCCTTAATGAAAAACTGTTTTTT
.	.	TRBV7-2	TRBJ1-1	CASSLLQGMNTEAFF	TGTGCCAGCAGCTTACTCCAGGGGATGAACACTGAAGCTTTCTTT
few	.	TRBV20-1	TRBJ2-1	CSAHLPPSRRVHEQFF	TGCAGTGCTCATCTCCCTCCTAGCAGACGGGTACATGAGCAGTTCTTC
.	.	TRBV5-6	TRBJ1-1	CASSFDRGDTEAFF	TGTGCCAGCAGCTTTGACAGAGGAGACACTGAAGCTTTCTTT
.	.	TRBV7-7	TRBJ2-3	CASSYSPTSTDTQYF	TGTGCTAGCAGCTATAGCCCTACCAGCACAGATACGCAGTATTTT
.	.	TRBV29-1	TRBJ1-1	CSVELSGAEAFF	TGCAGCGTTGAATTAAGTGGTGCTGAAGCTTTCTTT
few	TRBD1	TRBV7-2	TRBJ2-2	CASSQTGTVAPTGELFF	TGTGCCAGCAGCCAGACCGGGACAGTGGCCCCAACCGGGGAGCTGTTTTTT
many	.	TRBV5-1	TRBJ2-2	CASSPQGGAGTGELFF	TGCGCCAGCAGCCCCCAGGGGGGAGCCGGGACCGGGGAGCTGTTTTTT